This entry lists 8 T cell receptor beta chains sequenced from one sample in a study of blood T cell repertoires in COVID-19. The method was immunoSEQ multiplex PCR; TCRdb's version includes in-frame clones alone and lacks a portion of them. The table has around 82,000 clones, around 85% seen once; the top ten hold 8% to 10%. Sequencing used peripheral blood. Receptors were obtained from a man over 45 with COVID-19, enrolled during active disease.

The gene calls are TRBV7-2 and TRBJ2-1; D not resolved. Germline CDR1 reads SGHTA; CDR2 reads FQGNSA. The CDR3 is 16 residues long. V gave up 3 bases and J gave up 6 bases, with 18 bases separating them. The DNA for the CDR3 is TGTGCCAGCAGCTTCTTCAAACAAGACTCCCGCAATGAGCAGTTCTTC. Translating it yields CASSFFKQDSRNEQFF. Filled out from reference TRBV7-2 and TRBJ2-1, the complete variable domain reads GAGVSQSPSNKVTEKGKDVELRCDPISGHTALYWYRQSLGQGLEFLIYFQGNSAPDKSGLPSDRFSAERTGGSVSTLTIQRTQQEDSAVYLCASSFFKQDSRNEQFFGPGTRLTVL.

This chain links TRBV5-6 with TRBJ2-7; perhaps TRBD2 as D (5 bases). This CDR3 has 14 amino acids. CDR1 is SGHDT, CDR2 YYEEEE, per germline. The ends were cut back, 0 bases at V and 7 bases at J, with 14 bases in the middle. The CDR3 loop is CASSLGRRSGEQYF. The CDR3 region has the DNA TGTGCCAGCAGCTTGGGGCGGAGGTCCGGGGAGCAGTACTTC.

Here the CDR3 reads CASSARTSNEQYF. Here the CDR3 DNA reads TGTGCCAGCAGCGCCAGGACTAGCAACGAGCAGTACTTC. J is TRBJ2-7 and V is TRBV9, with 8 bases identical to TRBD2. J was trimmed by 5 bases and V by 3 bases; bases with no gene match: 4. The CDR3 has 13 amino acids. Germline V gene data show CDR1 as SGDLS and CDR2 as YYNGEE.

This clone showed up just once. This sequence joins TRBV10-3 and TRBJ2-2, with D perhaps matching TRBD1 (5 bases). The ends were cut back, 6 bases at V and 0 bases at J, with 8 bases in the middle. Germline V CDR1 and CDR2: ENHRY, SYGVKD. The CDR3 covers 14 residues. The DNA of the CDR3 is TGTGCCATCAGGAAGGACACGAACACCGGGGAGCTGTTTTTT. Its translation: CAIRKDTNTGELFF.

The J gene is TRBJ1-5, the V gene TRBV28; D is unclear. The germline gives CDR1 MDHEN, CDR2 SYDVKM. The ends were cut back, 3 bases at V and 2 bases at J, with 11 bases in the middle. The CDR3 spans 15 residues. This chain's CDR3 is CASSLALGGNQPQHF. The CDR3 DNA reads as TGTGCCAGCAGTTTGGCCTTGGGCGGCAATCAGCCCCAGCATTTT.

The V gene is TRBV5-4, the J gene TRBJ1-1, with 8 bases lining up with TRBD1. Per the germline V gene, CDR1 is SGHNT and CDR2 is YYREEE (reference sequence). The CDR3 is 15 residues long. With V trimmed by 0 bases and J by 5 bases, 6 bases remained unmatched. The CDR3 DNA follows: TGTGCCAGCAGCTTGGTACAGGGGGTTTCTACTGAAGCTTTCTTT. It codes for CASSLVQGVSTEAFF.

This clone was seen a few times. The chain links TRBV7-9 to TRBJ2-2, with 7 positions matching TRBD1. CDR1 is SEHNR, CDR2 FQNEAQ, per germline (reference sequence). The junction had 5 bases not matched to a gene; V was cut back by 3 bases and J by 1 base. The CDR3 covers 16 residues. CDR3 residues: CASSFYRQGNTGELFF. DNA for the CDR3: TGTGCCAGCAGCTTCTACCGACAGGGGAACACCGGGGAGCTGTTTTTT.

This sequence joins TRBV5-6 and TRBJ1-1, with D perhaps matching TRBD1 (5 bases). Germline V gene lookup returns CDR1 SGHDT and CDR2 YYEEEE. The CDR3 runs 14 residues. Trimming left V 6 bases short and J 1 base short, with 13 bases between. The CDR3 region has the DNA TGTGCCAGCACCCGGTGGGGGGAGAACACTGAAGCTTTCTTT. As protein: CASTRWGENTEAFF.